The 13 T cell receptor beta chains below come from one sample, sequenced in a study of shared clonotypes between healthy human individuals. Sequenced by immunoSEQ multiplex PCR; TCRdb stores in-frame clones only, minus some. The sample lists 450,000 to 500,000 clones; about 78% were seen once. The sequencing sample was made of PBMCs. These receptors originate from a middle-aged woman in good health. Some clones in this sample may be carry-over from other donors' samples.

The chain couples TRBV19 to TRBJ2-7; D unresolved. V lost 5 bases and J lost 6, with 11 bases in between. Germline values: CDR1 LNHDA, CDR2 SQIVND (reference sequence). The CDR3 loop spans 12 amino acids. Here the CDR3 reads CASSHTSGEQYF. In nucleotides, the CDR3 is TGTGCCAGTAGTCACACCTCTGGCGAGCAGTACTTC.

The rearrangement joins TRBV7-2 to TRBJ2-7; D may match TRBD1 or TRBD2 (6 bases each). CDR3 length: 16 residues. CDR1 SGHTA and CDR2 FQGNSA come from the germline V gene. Trimming removed 5 bases at V and 1 base at J, with 18 bases between. The CDR3 DNA is TGTGCCAGCAGCCTGTGGGGGGCGGGTCTATCCTACGAGCAGTACTTC. This encodes CASSLWGAGLSYEQYF.

This clone showed up just once. The chain recombines TRBV19 with TRBJ2-2; D gene ambiguous. The CDR3 length is 13 residues. V was pared by 5 bases and J by 6 bases, with 10 bases between. Looked up from germline, CDR1 is LNHDA and CDR2 is SQIVND (reference sequence). The CDR3 sequence is CASSHRRAGELFF. The CDR3 nucleotides read TGTGCCAGTAGTCATAGAAGGGCCGGGGAGCTGTTTTTT.

V and J are TRBV5-1 and TRBJ2-7; 10 nucleotides agree with TRBD1. The CDR3 is made up of 15 amino acids. Trimming removed 0 bases from V and 4 bases from J; junction bases left unmatched: 4. The germline gives CDR1 SGHRS, CDR2 YFSETQ. The chain's CDR3 is CASSLAPGQGYEQYF. Here the CDR3 DNA reads TGCGCCAGCAGCTTGGCCCCGGGACAGGGGTACGAGCAGTACTTC.

J is TRBJ1-1 and V is TRBV10-3, with a weak D call TRBD1 (6 bases). The germline V and J ends were trimmed by 3 bases and 5 bases, with 7 bases remaining between them. The CDR3 covers 12 residues. The germline gives CDR1 ENHRY, CDR2 SYGVKD. The CDR3 DNA follows: TGTGCCATCAGTGAAGGGGGGACTGAAGCTTTCTTT. Its translation is CAISEGGTEAFF.

The V gene is TRBV5-1, the J gene TRBJ2-7; 7 nucleotides agree with TRBD1. CDR1 is SGHRS and CDR2 is YFSETQ in the germline V gene. The V gene end was trimmed by 4 bases and the J gene end by 1 base; junction bases not matched to a gene: 8. This CDR3 has 15 residues. The CDR3 sequence: CASSPRQGASYEQYF. The CDR3 DNA reads as TGCGCCAGCAGCCCGCGACAGGGCGCATCCTACGAGCAGTACTTC.

The chain is built from TRBV7-9 and TRBJ2-3; TRBD1 matches at 7 bases. The ends lost 5 bases at V and 4 bases at J; junction bases unmatched: 3. CDR1 and CDR2 from the germline V gene are SEHNR and FQNEAQ (reference sequence). CDR3 length equals 13 residues. CDR3 in amino acids: CASSNQGADTQYF. CDR3 nucleotides: TGTGCCAGCAGCAACCAGGGGGCAGATACGCAGTATTTT.

A remark on this clone: Given a much more abundant clone one base away, this may be a read error. The chain carries TRBV6-6 and TRBJ1-1, with TRBD1 as a possible D gene (5 bases). Germline V gene data show CDR1 as MNHNY and CDR2 as SVGAGI (reference sequence). The CDR3 has 13 residues. In DNA form, the CDR3 reads TGTGCCAGCAGCCCGACAGAGAACACTGGAGCTTTCTTT. It specifies CASSPTENTGAFF.

A note on this clone: Other nucleotide sequences in the sample specify the same CDR3. This chain uses TRBV18 with TRBJ2-7, with D unclear. There are 12 residues in the CDR3. Trimming cost V 3 bases and J 4 bases, with 7 bases left between them. The germline V gene has CDR1 KGHSH and CDR2 LQKENI. DNA for the CDR3: TGTGCCAGCTCACCGGACGGATACGAGCAGTACTTC. Amino acids: CASSPDGYEQYF. Supplemented by reference TRBV18 and TRBJ2-7, the full variable domain reads NAGVMQNPRHLVRRRGQEARLRCSPMKGHSHVYWYRQLPEEGLKFMVYLQKENIIDESGMPKERFSAEFPKEGPSILRIQQVVRGDSAAYFCASSPDGYEQYFGPGTRLTVT.

The V and J genes are TRBV5-1 and TRBJ2-1; the D gene is possibly TRBD1 (6 bases). Trimming cost V 4 bases and J 14 bases, with 28 bases left between them. The CDR3 has 16 amino acids. CDR1 SGHRS and CDR2 YFSETQ come from the germline V gene. The CDR3 bases are TGCGCCAGCAGCCCGGGACGTGGGGGCCAGCAAGGGATAGAGTTCTTC. Amino acid sequence: CASSPGRGGQQGIEFF.

J is TRBJ1-6 and V is TRBV7-2; 8 bases are a match to TRBD1. CDR1 is SGHTA and CDR2 is FQGNSA in the germline V gene. This CDR3 spans 15 amino acids. Trimming at V came to 3 bases and at J to 7 bases, leaving 5 bases not matched to a gene. The CDR3 sequence: CASSFGTGGNSPLHF. Here the CDR3 DNA reads TGTGCCAGCAGCTTCGGGACAGGAGGAAATTCACCCCTCCACTTT.

The chain links TRBV11-1 to TRBJ2-2; D not certain. The CDR3 contains 13 residues. With 5 bases removed from V and 6 bases from J, the gap between germline ends came to 10 bases. Germline lookup yields CDR1 SGHAT and CDR2 FQDESV (reference sequence). The CDR3 protein is CASSISVAGELFF. As DNA, the CDR3 is TGTGCCAGCAGCATAAGCGTAGCCGGGGAGCTGTTTTTT. The full variable domain, its missing parts supplied by reference TRBV11-1 and TRBJ2-2, is EAEVAQSPRYKITEKSQAVAFWCDPISGHATLYWYRQILGQGPELLVQFQDESVVDDSQLPKDRFSAERLKGVDSTLKIQPAELGDSAMYLCASSISVAGELFFGEGSRLTVL.

The V gene is TRBV29-1, the J gene TRBJ2-2, with 8 positions matching TRBD1. The CDR3 contains 14 residues. The germline CDR1 and CDR2 sequences are SQVTM and ANQGSEA. The V segment lost 4 bases and the J segment 0 bases; nucleotides outside the gene matches: 1. The CDR3 DNA reads as TGCAGCGTTGTGGACAGGGCGAACACCGGGGAGCTGTTTTTT. Translation gives CSVVDRANTGELFF.